The present entry profiles one T cell receptor beta chain with its context. Its antigen is still unknown. Time point reported: roughly 10-day in vitro stimulation with candidate mutation-associated neoantigen peptide 1. TCRs were sequenced from a few patients responding to pembrolizumab. Cells were stimulated around ten days with each of several ELISpot-reactive neoantigens. The assay was immunoSEQ multiplex PCR, and TCRdb's table has in-frame clones only and misses some. The sample yields around 9,200 clones, roughly 87% seen once. The data were obtained in a study of PD-1 blockade in mismatch repair-deficient tumors. In the study overall: All were previously treated, progressing patients with about 11 mismatch repair-deficient cancer types.

Study outcomes and limitations: Tumor-resident clones, often undetectable pretreatment in blood, expanded then contracted after pembrolizumab.

The CDR3 covers 13 residues. V shed 5 bases, J shed 6 bases, and the junction held 3 bases outside the gene matches. Germline loops: CDR1 LNHDA, CDR2 SQIVND (reference sequence). This chain joins TRBV19 and TRBJ2-2; 7 bases line up with TRBD2. Here the sequenced sample was cells cultured in vitro, taken from a patient treated with pembrolizumab. This clonotype was obtained from an adult with mismatch repair-deficient cancer. CDR3 nucleotides: TGTGCCAGTAGTGGGGGAGGGGCCGGGGAGCTGTTTTTT. Encoded protein: CASSGGGAGELFF. Supplemented by reference TRBV19 and TRBJ2-2, the full variable domain reads DGGITQSPKYLFRKEGQNVTLSCEQNLNHDAMYWYRQDPGQGLRLIYYSQIVNDFQKGDIAEGYSVSREKKESFPLTVTSAQKNPTAFYLCASSGGGAGELFFGEGSRLTVL.